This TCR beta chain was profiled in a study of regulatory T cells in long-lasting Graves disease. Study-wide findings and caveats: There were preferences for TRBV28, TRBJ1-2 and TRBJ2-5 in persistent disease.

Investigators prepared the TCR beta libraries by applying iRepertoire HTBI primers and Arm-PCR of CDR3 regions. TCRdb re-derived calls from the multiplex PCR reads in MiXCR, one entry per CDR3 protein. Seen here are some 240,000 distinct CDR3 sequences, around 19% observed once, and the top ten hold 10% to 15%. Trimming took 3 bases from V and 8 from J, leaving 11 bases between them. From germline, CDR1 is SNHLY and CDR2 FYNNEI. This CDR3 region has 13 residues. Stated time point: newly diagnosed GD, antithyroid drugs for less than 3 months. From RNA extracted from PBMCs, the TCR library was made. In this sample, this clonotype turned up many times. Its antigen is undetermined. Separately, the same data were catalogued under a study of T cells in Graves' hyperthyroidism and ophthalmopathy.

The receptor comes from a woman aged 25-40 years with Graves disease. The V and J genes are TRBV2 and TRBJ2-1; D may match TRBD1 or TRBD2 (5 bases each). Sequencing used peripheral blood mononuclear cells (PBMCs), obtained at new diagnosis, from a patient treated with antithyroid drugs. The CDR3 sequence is CASSEPGDHEQFF. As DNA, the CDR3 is TGTGCCAGCAGTGAGCCCGGGGACCATGAGCAGTTCTTC.